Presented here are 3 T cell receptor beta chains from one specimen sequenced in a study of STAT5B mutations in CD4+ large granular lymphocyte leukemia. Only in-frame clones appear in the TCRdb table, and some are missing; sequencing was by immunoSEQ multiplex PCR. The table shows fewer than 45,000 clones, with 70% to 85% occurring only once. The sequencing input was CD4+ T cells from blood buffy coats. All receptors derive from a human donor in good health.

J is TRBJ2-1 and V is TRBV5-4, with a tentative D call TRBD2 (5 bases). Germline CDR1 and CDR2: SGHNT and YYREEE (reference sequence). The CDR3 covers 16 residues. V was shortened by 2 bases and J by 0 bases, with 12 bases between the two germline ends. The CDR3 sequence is CASSFSVDSSYNEQFF. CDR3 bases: TGTGCCAGCAGCTTTAGCGTGGACTCCTCCTACAATGAGCAGTTCTTC.

CDR3 sequence reads: CASSEIGADTEAFF. The DNA of the CDR3 is TGTGCCAGCAGTGAAATTGGTGCGGACACTGAAGCTTTCTTT. The J gene is TRBJ1-1, the V gene TRBV6-1; D gene ambiguous. There are 14 residues in the CDR3. Deletions cut 2 bases from V and 3 bases from J, with 10 bases between. The germline gives CDR1 MNHNS, CDR2 SASEGT.

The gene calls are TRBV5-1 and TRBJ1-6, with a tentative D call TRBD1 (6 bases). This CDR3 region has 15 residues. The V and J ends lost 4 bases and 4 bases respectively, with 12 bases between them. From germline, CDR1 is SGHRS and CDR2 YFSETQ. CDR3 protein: CASSVQTGYNSPLHF. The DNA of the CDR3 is TGCGCCAGCAGCGTCCAGACAGGTTATAATTCACCCCTCCACTTT.